One and the same sample provided the 5 T cell receptor beta chains below, sequenced in a study of patients and donors after allogeneic stem cell transplantation. TCRdb recomputed calls from the RT-PCR reads with MiXCR, one row per CDR3 protein. In the table there are roughly 880,000 distinct CDR3 sequences, about 20% of which are singletons. The sample comprised blood, either unsorted or a sorted T cell fraction (not recorded which). All receptors derive from a human donor who was either an allogeneic HSCT recipient or a stem cell or donor lymphocyte infusion donor (not recorded which). It is not recorded whose cells these are; they may come from a transplant donor.

This clonotype appeared many times. J is TRBJ2-3 and V is TRBV4-1; D uncertain. V lost 4 bases and J lost 4, with 9 bases in between. Per the germline V gene, CDR1 is MGHRA and CDR2 is YSYEKL. The CDR3 covers 13 residues. CDR3 in DNA: TGCGCCAGCAGCCCTCTAGTTTCAGATACGCAGTATTTT. Amino acids: CASSPLVSDTQYF.

This rearrangement joins TRBV2 to TRBJ1-1; 7 bases fit TRBD1. CDR1 is SNHLY and CDR2 is FYNNEI in the germline V gene. J gave up 1 base and V 7 bases, and 6 bases lay outside the gene matches. There are 14 residues in the CDR3. The CDR3 protein is CASTEGAGNTEAFF. CDR3 DNA sequence: TGTGCCAGCACCGAGGGGGCGGGGAACACTGAAGCTTTCTTT. The whole variable domain, remainder taken from reference TRBV2 and TRBJ1-1, is EPEVTQTPSHQVTQMGQEVILRCVPISNHLYFYWYRQILGQKVEFLVSFYNNEISEKSEIFDDQFSVERPDGSNFTLKIRSTKLEDSAMYFCASTEGAGNTEAFFGQGTRLTVV.

This clonotype was detected only a few times. The chain has TRBV12-3 or TRBV12-4 and TRBJ1-1; possible D gene TRBD1, 5 bases. V was clipped by 5 bases and J by 10 bases, with 14 bases between them. The CDR3 is 12 amino acids. CDR3 in amino acids: CASSLAVQGAFF. CDR3 nucleotide sequence: TGTGCCAGCAGTCTGGCGGTCCAGGGAGCTTTCTTT.

The chain couples TRBV5-1 to TRBJ1-1; 7 bases align to TRBD1. Germline V gene lookup returns CDR1 SGHRS and CDR2 YFSETQ. CDR3 length: 14 amino acids. The J segment lost 7 bases and the V segment lost 3 bases, leaving 9 bases of the junction unmatched. The CDR3 is CASSWNPGQYEAFF. The CDR3 nucleotides are TGCGCCAGCAGCTGGAACCCGGGACAGTATGAAGCTTTCTTT.

The chain carries TRBV7-2 and TRBJ2-5, with 7 bases fitting TRBD1. The trim removed 5 bases at V and 3 bases at J, leaving 6 bases unmatched. Germline CDR1 reads SGHTA; CDR2 reads FQGNSA. This CDR3 is 14 amino acids long. The CDR3 here is CASSSRDRKETQYF. DNA for the CDR3: TGTGCCAGCAGCAGCCGGGACAGAAAAGAGACCCAGTACTTC.